What follows is one T cell receptor beta chain and its context. These data originate in a study of shared T cell receptors in the human thymus. The table came from immunoSEQ multiplex PCR; TCRdb's copy has only in-frame clones and leaves some out. Here the sample spans approximately 490,000 clones, around 78% being singletons. This CDR3 has 16 residues. The germline V and J ends were trimmed by 6 bases and 3 bases, with 18 bases remaining between them. Germline assignment: CDR1 LNHDA and CDR2 SQIVND (reference sequence). The same data also went into a second study, on human thymus T cells.

Sequencing was done on a sample of thymocytes. The chain recombines TRBV19 with TRBJ1-5; D might be TRBD1 (6 bases). The clonotype was recovered from a boy under two years old with a congenital heart defect. Here the CDR3 DNA reads TGTGCCAGTAGCCCGGAGGGGGGGCTGTTCAATCAGCCCCAGCATTTT. The encoded protein is CASSPEGGLFNQPQHF.